A selection of T cell receptor beta chains follows, all from one sample in a study of a mutant IDH1 vaccine in newly diagnosed glioma. The table came from immunoSEQ multiplex PCR; TCRdb's copy has only in-frame clones and leaves some out. The data hold tens of thousands of clones, with about 88% observed a single time. Their antigens remain unidentified. The sample was PBMCs, taken from a glioma patient whose treatment included an IDH1 peptide vaccine. These receptors were collected from a woman aged 45-60 years with glioma. CDR3s include the opening cysteine and the closing phenylalanine or tryptophan. A D gene is named only where the DNA matches it firmly. Rows may omit the clone size; those that give it use once, few, many or a size class.

j_gene,d_gene,abundance,v_gene,CDR3aa,CDR3nt
TRBJ1-1,.,.,TRBV21-1,CASSKAQLQTDKLVNTEAFF,TGTGCCAGCAGCAAAGCTCAACTTCAGACAGACAAACTCGTGAACACTGAAGCTTTCTTT
TRBJ2-1,TRBD1,.,TRBV5-1,CASSLRDSTYNEQFF,TGCGCCAGCAGCCTCCGGGACAGTACCTACAATGAGCAGTTCTTC
TRBJ2-3,.,once,TRBV14,CASSEYGQIDTQYF,TGTGCCAGCAGCGAATACGGCCAAATAGATACGCAGTATTTT
TRBJ2-7,.,once,TRBV5-1,CATRPAGSGEQYF,TGCGCCACCAGACCAGCAGGGAGCGGGGAGCAGTACTTC
TRBJ2-7,TRBD1,once,TRBV28,CASRTPGTGAEQYF,TGTGCCAGCAGAACACCCGGGACAGGGGCCGAGCAGTACTTC
TRBJ1-1,.,.,TRBV4-1,CASSQDPGNTEAFF,TGCGCCAGCAGCCAAGATCCGGGGAACACTGAAGCTTTCTTT
TRBJ2-5,.,.,TRBV6-6,CASSPGTGQTQYF,TGTGCCAGCAGTCCCGGTACAGGCCAGACCCAGTACTTC
TRBJ1-3,.,.,TRBV5-6,CASSLVVGNTIYF,TGTGCCAGCAGCTTGGTTGTTGGAAACACCATATATTTT
TRBJ1-1,.,.,TRBV9,CASSVLRDTEAFF,TGTGCCAGCAGCGTGCTGCGGGACACTGAAGCTTTCTTT
TRBJ2-5,.,.,TRBV13,CASSPQGGAETQYF,TGTGCCAGCAGCCCACAGGGAGGAGCAGAGACCCAGTACTTC
TRBJ2-7,.,once,TRBV7-2,CASSLQSSYEQYF,TGTGCCAGCAGCTTACAGAGCTCCTACGAGCAGTACTTC
TRBJ2-1,.,.,TRBV9,CASSVGQRSSYNEQFF,TGTGCCAGCAGCGTAGGGCAAAGGTCATCCTACAATGAGCAGTTCTTC
TRBJ1-5,.,.,TRBV19,CASSRGRSNQPQHF,TGTGCCAGTAGTAGGGGGCGGAGCAATCAGCCCCAGCATTTT
TRBJ2-7,.,few,TRBV5-1,CASSKQREQYF,TGCGCCAGCAGCAAACAGCGCGAGCAGTACTTC
TRBJ1-1,.,.,TRBV7-9,CASNPPKTGNTEAFF,TGTGCCAGTAATCCCCCAAAGACAGGGAACACTGAAGCTTTCTTT
TRBJ1-5,.,.,TRBV4-3,CASSQGFNQPQHF,TGCGCCAGCAGCCAAGGGTTCAATCAGCCCCAGCATTTT
TRBJ2-7,.,.,TRBV11-3,CASSLGPWEQYF,TGTGCCAGCAGCTTAGGACCTTGGGAGCAGTACTTC
TRBJ1-5,.,.,TRBV2,CASKGDLNQPQHF,TGTGCCAGCAAGGGAGACCTCAATCAGCCCCAGCATTTT
TRBJ1-5,TRBD1,.,TRBV30,CAWRVGTGVNQPQHF,TGTGCCTGGAGGGTCGGGACAGGGGTAAATCAGCCCCAGCATTTT
TRBJ2-7,.,.,TRBV19,CASRPSGAGTYEQYF,TGTGCCAGTAGACCGTCAGGGGCCGGGACCTACGAGCAGTACTTC
TRBJ2-2,TRBD1,.,TRBV27,CASSSRGQGGTGELFF,TGTGCCAGCAGTTCCCGCGGACAGGGCGGCACCGGGGAGCTGTTTTTT
TRBJ1-6,.,.,TRBV6-4,CASSDGSSYNSPLHF,TGTGCCAGCAGTGACGGGAGCTCCTATAATTCACCCCTCCACTTT
TRBJ1-1,.,few,TRBV10-3,CAISDYGARTEAFF,TGTGCCATCAGTGATTACGGAGCCAGGACTGAAGCTTTCTTT
TRBJ2-3,TRBD2,.,TRBV25-1,CASSMGGTSSTDTQYF,TGTGCCAGCAGTATGGGGGGGACCTCTAGCACAGATACGCAGTATTTT
TRBJ1-6,.,medium-sized,TRBV9,CASSVDGNLHF,TGTGCCAGCAGCGTAGACGGGAACCTCCACTTT
TRBJ1-5,.,.,TRBV19,CASREQGRWGQPQHF,TGTGCCAGTAGAGAACAGGGCCGGTGGGGTCAGCCCCAGCATTTT
TRBJ1-1,.,few,TRBV30,CAWRNQEGRLNTEAFF,TGTGCCTGGAGGAACCAGGAGGGACGGTTGAACACTGAAGCTTTCTTT
TRBJ1-2,.,.,TRBV7-8,CASSFRGEGRGYTF,TGTGCCAGCAGCTTTCGGGGCGAAGGGAGAGGCTACACCTTC
TRBJ1-2,.,.,TRBV9,CASSVVTGYGYTF,TGTGCCAGCAGCGTAGTAACAGGCTATGGCTACACCTTC
TRBJ1-4,.,.,TRBV18,CASSPTGSNEKLFF,TGTGCCAGCTCACCAACAGGGTCCAATGAAAAACTGTTTTTT
TRBJ1-6,TRBD1,.,TRBV28,CASSATGTAYNSPLHF,TGTGCCAGCAGTGCTACCGGGACAGCCTATAATTCACCCCTCCACTTT
TRBJ2-3,TRBD2,.,TRBV2,CASRPTSVPDTQYF,TGTGCCAGCAGACCGACTAGCGTCCCAGATACGCAGTATTTT
TRBJ1-2,.,.,TRBV14,CASSQDPVSPYGYTF,TGTGCCAGCAGCCAAGATCCGGTCAGCCCCTATGGCTACACCTTC
TRBJ2-7,.,.,TRBV6-5,CASRRTATSYEQYF,TGTGCCAGCAGGCGGACAGCGACATCCTACGAGCAGTACTTC
TRBJ2-7,.,.,TRBV12-5,CARAFCEQYF,TGTGCTAGGGCATTCTGCGAGCAGTACTTC
TRBJ1-3,.,.,TRBV5-6,CASSLDRVGNTIYF,TGTGCCAGCAGCTTGGACAGGGTAGGAAACACCATATATTTT
TRBJ2-7,TRBD2,.,TRBV2,CASSAGGKGYEQYF,TGTGCCAGCAGTGCGGGGGGGAAAGGATACGAGCAGTACTTC
TRBJ1-1,.,.,TRBV10-3,CAISRGQGRDGTEAFF,TGTGCCATCAGCCGGGGCCAGGGAAGGGATGGCACTGAAGCTTTCTTT
TRBJ2-7,TRBD1,.,TRBV30,CAWSSPPGQGPTYEQYF,TGTGCCTGGAGTTCCCCACCGGGACAGGGTCCTACCTACGAGCAGTACTTC
TRBJ2-4,TRBD1,.,TRBV5-5,CASSSNPGTGDYLAKNIQYF,TGTGCCAGCAGCTCTAACCCCGGGACAGGGGATTATCTAGCCAAAAACATTCAGTACTTC